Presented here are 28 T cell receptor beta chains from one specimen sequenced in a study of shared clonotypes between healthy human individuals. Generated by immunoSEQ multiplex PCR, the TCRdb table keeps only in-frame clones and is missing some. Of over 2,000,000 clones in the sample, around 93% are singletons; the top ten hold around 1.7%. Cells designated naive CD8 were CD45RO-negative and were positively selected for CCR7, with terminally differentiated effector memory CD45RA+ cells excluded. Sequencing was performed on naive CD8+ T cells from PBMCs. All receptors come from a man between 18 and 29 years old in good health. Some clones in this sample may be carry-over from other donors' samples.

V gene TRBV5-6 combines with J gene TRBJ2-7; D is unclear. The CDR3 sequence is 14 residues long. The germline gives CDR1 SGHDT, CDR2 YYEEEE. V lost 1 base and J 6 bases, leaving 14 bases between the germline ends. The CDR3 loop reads CASSLFGNGLEQYF. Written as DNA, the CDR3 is TGTGCCAGCAGCTTGTTTGGCAATGGCCTCGAGCAGTACTTC.

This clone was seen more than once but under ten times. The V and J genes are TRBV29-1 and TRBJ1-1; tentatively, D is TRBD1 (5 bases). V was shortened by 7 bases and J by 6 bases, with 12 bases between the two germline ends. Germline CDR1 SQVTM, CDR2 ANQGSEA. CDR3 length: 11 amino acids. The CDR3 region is CSGVQGSEAFF. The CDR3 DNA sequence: TGCAGCGGCGTTCAGGGATCTGAAGCTTTCTTT.

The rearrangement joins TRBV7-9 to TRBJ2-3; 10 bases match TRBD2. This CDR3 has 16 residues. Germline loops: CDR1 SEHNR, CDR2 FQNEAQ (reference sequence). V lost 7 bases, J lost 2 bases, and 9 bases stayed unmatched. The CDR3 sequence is CASNSGTSENTDTQYF. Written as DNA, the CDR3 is TGTGCCAGCAACTCCGGGACTAGCGAAAACACAGATACGCAGTATTTT. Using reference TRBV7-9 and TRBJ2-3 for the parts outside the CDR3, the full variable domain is DTGVSQNPRHKITKRGQNVTFRCDPISEHNRLYWYRQTLGQGPEFLTYFQNEAQLEKSRLLSDRFSAERPKGSFSTLEIQRTEQGDSAMYLCASNSGTSENTDTQYFGPGTRLTVL.

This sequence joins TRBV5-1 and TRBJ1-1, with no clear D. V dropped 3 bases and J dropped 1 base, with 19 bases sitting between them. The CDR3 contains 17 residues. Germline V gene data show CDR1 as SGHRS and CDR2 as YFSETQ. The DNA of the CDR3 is TGCGCCAGCAGCTCCGTTAGGTTGGGTCAGGCGAACACTGAAGCTTTCTTT. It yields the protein CASSSVRLGQANTEAFF.

The CDR3 nucleotides read TGTGCCACCACCGGGACTAGCGACTACAATGAGCAGTTCTTC. Translation gives CATTGTSDYNEQFF. This chain uses TRBV28 with TRBJ2-1; 10 nucleotides agree with TRBD2. V trimming: 10 bases; J trimming: 3 bases; junction bases outside the gene matches: 6. This CDR3 comprises 14 residues. Germline CDR1 MDHEN, CDR2 SYDVKM.

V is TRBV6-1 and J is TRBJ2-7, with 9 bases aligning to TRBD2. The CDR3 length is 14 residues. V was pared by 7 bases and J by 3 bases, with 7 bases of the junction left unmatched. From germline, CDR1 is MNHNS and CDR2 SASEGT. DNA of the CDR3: TGTGCCAGCAATCAAGGACTAGCGATCTACGAGCAGTACTTC. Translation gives CASNQGLAIYEQYF.

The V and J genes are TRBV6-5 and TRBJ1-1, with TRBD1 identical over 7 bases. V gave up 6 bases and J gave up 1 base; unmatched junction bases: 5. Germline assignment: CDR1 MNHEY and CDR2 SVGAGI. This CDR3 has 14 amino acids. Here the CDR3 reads CASRLQGRNTEAFF. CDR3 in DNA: TGTGCCAGCAGACTACAGGGGAGGAACACTGAAGCTTTCTTT.

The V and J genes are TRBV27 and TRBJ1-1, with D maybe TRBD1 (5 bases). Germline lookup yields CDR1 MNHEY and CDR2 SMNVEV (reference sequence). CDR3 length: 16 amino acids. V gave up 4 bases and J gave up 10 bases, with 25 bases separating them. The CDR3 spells CASSSPRDGVEKRAFF. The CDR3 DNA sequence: TGTGCCAGCAGTTCGCCAAGGGACGGCGTTGAAAAGAGAGCTTTCTTT.

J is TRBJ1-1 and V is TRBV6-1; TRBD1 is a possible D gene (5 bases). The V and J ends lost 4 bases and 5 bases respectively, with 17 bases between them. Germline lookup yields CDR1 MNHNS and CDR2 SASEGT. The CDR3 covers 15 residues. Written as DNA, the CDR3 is TGTGCCAGCAGTGTGGCAAAGACAGTAGGGACTGAAGCTTTCTTT. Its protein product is CASSVAKTVGTEAFF.

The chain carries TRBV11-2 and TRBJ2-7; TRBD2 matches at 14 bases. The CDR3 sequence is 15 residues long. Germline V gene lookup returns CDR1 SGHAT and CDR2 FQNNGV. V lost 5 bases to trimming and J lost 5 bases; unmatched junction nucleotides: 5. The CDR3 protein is CASSVGTSGSDEQYF. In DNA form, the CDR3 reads TGTGCCAGCAGCGTCGGGACTAGCGGGAGCGACGAGCAGTACTTC.

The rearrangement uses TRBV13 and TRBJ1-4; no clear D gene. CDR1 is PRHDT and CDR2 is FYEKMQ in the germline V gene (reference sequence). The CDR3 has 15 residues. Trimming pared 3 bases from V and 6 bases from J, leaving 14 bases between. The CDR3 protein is CASSFFYEGYEKLFF. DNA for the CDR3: TGTGCCAGCAGCTTTTTCTACGAAGGCTATGAAAAACTGTTTTTT.

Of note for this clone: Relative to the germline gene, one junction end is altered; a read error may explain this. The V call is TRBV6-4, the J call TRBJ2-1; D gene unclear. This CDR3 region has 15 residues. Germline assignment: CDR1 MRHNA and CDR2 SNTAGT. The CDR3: CASSYSGVVGNEQFF. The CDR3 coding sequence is TGTGCCAGCAGTTACTCCGGAGTGGTGGGGAATGAGCAGTTCTTC.

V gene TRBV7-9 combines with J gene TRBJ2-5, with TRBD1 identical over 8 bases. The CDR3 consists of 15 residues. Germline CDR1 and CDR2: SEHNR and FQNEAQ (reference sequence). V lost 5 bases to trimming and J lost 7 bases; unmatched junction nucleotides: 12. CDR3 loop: CASSPDRDSPRTQYF. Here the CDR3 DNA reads TGTGCCAGCAGCCCGGACAGGGATAGCCCCCGGACCCAGTACTTC.

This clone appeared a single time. CDR3 sequence reads: CASSLYQGFGSTEAFF. CDR3 nucleotides: TGTGCCAGCAGTTTATACCAGGGGTTCGGGAGCACTGAAGCTTTCTTT. The chain links TRBV27 to TRBJ1-1, with D tentatively TRBD1 (6 bases). The V gene's germline CDR1 is MNHEY and CDR2 SMNVEV (reference sequence). The CDR3 extends over 16 amino acids. The germline V and J ends were trimmed by 1 base and 4 bases, with 16 bases remaining between them.

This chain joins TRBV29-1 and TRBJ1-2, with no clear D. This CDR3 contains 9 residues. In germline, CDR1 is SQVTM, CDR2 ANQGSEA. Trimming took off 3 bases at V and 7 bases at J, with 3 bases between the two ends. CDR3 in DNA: TGCAGCGTTGAGTCTGGCTACACCTTC. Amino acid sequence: CSVESGYTF.

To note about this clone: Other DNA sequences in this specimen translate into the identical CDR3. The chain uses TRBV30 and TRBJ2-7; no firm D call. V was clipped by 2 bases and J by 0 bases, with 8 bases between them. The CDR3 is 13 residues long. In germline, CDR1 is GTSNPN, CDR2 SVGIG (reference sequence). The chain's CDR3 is CAWSRANSYEQYF. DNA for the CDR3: TGTGCCTGGAGTCGGGCTAACTCCTACGAGCAGTACTTC.

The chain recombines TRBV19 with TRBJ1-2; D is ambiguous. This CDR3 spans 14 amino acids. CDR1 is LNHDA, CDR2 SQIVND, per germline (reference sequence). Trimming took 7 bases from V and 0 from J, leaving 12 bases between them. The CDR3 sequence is CASTYGKPNYGYTF. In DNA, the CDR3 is TGTGCCAGTACCTATGGGAAACCTAACTATGGCTACACCTTC. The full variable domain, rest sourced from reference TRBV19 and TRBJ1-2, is DGGITQSPKYLFRKEGQNVTLSCEQNLNHDAMYWYRQDPGQGLRLIYYSQIVNDFQKGDIAEGYSVSREKKESFPLTVTSAQKNPTAFYLCASTYGKPNYGYTFGSGTRLTVV.

Written as DNA, the CDR3 is TGTGCCAGCAGCACGTCGGGGCTAGCGGGCTCCTACGAGCAGTACTTC. The encoded protein is CASSTSGLAGSYEQYF. This chain uses TRBV9 with TRBJ2-7; 8 positions match TRBD2. Trimming took 4 bases from V and 0 from J; bases not matched to a gene: 9. The germline V gene has CDR1 SGDLS and CDR2 YYNGEE. The CDR3 consists of 16 residues. Filled out from reference TRBV9 and TRBJ2-7, the complete variable domain reads DSGVTQTPKHLITATGQRVTLRCSPRSGDLSVYWYQQSLDQGLQFLIQYYNGEERAKGNILERFSAQQFPDLHSELNLSSLELGDSALYFCASSTSGLAGSYEQYFGPGTRLTVT.

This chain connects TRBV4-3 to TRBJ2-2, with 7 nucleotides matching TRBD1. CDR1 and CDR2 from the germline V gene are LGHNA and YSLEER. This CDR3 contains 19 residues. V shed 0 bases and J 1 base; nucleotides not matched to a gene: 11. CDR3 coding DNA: TGCGCCAGCAGCCAAGATCTTTATCACGGGACAGTGAACACCGGGGAGCTGTTTTTT. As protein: CASSQDLYHGTVNTGELFF.

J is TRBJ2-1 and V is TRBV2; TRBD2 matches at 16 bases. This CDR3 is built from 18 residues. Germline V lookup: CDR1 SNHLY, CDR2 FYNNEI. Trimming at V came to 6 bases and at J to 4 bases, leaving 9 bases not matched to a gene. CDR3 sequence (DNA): TGTGCCAGCAGGACCGGGACTAGCGGGAGGGCGGGGTACAATGAGCAGTTCTTC. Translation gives CASRTGTSGRAGYNEQFF.

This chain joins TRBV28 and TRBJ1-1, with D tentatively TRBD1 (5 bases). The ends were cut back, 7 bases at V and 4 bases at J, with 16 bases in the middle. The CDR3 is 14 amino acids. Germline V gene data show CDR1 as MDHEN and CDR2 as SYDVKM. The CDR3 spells CASTPPGAVTEAFF. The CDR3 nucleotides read TGTGCCAGCACCCCACCCGGGGCAGTCACTGAAGCTTTCTTT.

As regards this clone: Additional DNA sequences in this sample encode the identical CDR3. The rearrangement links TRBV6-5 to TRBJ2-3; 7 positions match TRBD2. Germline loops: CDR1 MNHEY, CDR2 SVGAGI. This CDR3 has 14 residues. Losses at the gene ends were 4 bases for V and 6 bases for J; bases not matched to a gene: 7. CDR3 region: CASSLLRGGDTQYF. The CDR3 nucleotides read TGTGCCAGCAGTTTACTTAGGGGAGGGGATACGCAGTATTTT.

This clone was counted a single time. This chain's CDR3 is CASRLAGGKLDEQYF. DNA for the CDR3: TGTGCCAGCAGACTAGCGGGAGGAAAATTGGACGAGCAGTACTTC. The chain couples TRBV15 to TRBJ2-7; 13 bases line up with TRBD2. The V segment lost 10 bases and the J segment 5 bases; nucleotides outside the gene matches: 11. Germline V gene lookup returns CDR1 LNHNV and CDR2 YYDKDF (reference sequence). The CDR3 extends over 15 amino acids.

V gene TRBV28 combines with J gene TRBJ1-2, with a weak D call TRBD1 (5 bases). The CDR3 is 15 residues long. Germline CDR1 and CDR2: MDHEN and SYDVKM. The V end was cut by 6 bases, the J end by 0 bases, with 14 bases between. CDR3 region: CASSPGQPANYGYTF. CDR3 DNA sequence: TGTGCCAGCAGCCCGGGGCAGCCCGCTAACTATGGCTACACCTTC.

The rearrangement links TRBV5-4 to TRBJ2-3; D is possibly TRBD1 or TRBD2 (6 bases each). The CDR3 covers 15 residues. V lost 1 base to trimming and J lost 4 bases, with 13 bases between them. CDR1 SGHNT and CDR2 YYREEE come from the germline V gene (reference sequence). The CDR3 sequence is CASSLSPGAADTQYF. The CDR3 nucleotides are TGTGCCAGCAGCTTGTCACCGGGGGCGGCAGATACGCAGTATTTT.

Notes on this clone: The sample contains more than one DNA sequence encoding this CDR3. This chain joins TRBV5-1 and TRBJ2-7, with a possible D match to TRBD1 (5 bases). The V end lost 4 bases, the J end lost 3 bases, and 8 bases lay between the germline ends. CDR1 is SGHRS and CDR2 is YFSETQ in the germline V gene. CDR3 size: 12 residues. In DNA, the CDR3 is TGCGCCAGCAGCGCCGACAGCTACGAGCAGTACTTC. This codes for CASSADSYEQYF.

The CDR3 region is CASSAHSTDVETQYF. The DNA for the CDR3 is TGTGCCAGCAGCGCACACTCGACAGATGTAGAGACCCAGTACTTC. This chain uses TRBV9 with TRBJ2-5; D is perhaps TRBD1 (5 bases). V lost 3 bases and J 4 bases, leaving 16 bases between the germline ends. The CDR3 has 15 amino acids. Germline V gene data show CDR1 as SGDLS and CDR2 as YYNGEE.

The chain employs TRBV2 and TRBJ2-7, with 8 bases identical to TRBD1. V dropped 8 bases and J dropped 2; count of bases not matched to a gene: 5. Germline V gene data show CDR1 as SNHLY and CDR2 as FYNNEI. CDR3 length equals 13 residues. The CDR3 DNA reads TGTGCCAGCTGGACAGGGAGCGCCTACGAGCAGTACTTC. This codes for CASWTGSAYEQYF.